This TCR beta chain was profiled in a study of CD8+ T cells in alopecia areata. Study-wide findings and caveats: Compared with normal scalp, lesional scalp had higher clonality and more expanded CD8+ clones.

V lost 3 bases and J lost 5, with 17 bases in between. CDR3 size: 15 residues. Germline lookup yields CDR1 LNHDA and CDR2 SQIVND (reference sequence). On this clone: Its specificity is unknown.

RNA, once extracted, was reverse transcribed into cDNA for use as the sequencing template. Data came from immunoSEQ multiplex PCR; TCRdb stores just in-frame clones and leaves some out. This sample has 130,000 to 150,000 clones, with around 86% found just once. Lesional scalp tissue (obtained by punch biopsy) and peripheral blood were collected from alopecia areata patients. The V and J genes are TRBV19 and TRBJ2-7, with TRBD1 as a possible D gene (5 bases). The source was CD8+ T cells sorted from blood, collected at week 0. The sequence derives from a human donor with alopecia areata. CDR3: CASSIGQGRVHEQYF. DNA of the CDR3: TGTGCCAGTAGTATTGGGCAGGGTAGAGTCCACGAGCAGTACTTC. Supplemented by reference TRBV19 and TRBJ2-7, the full variable domain reads DGGITQSPKYLFRKEGQNVTLSCEQNLNHDAMYWYRQDPGQGLRLIYYSQIVNDFQKGDIAEGYSVSREKKESFPLTVTSAQKNPTAFYLCASSIGQGRVHEQYFGPGTRLTVT.